The next 14 T cell receptor beta chains were all read from a single sample in a study of T cell repertoires in cytomegalovirus infection. These TCRs' antigens remain unknown. TCRdb processed the reads anew with MiXCR; each CDR3 protein has one entry. In the table there are over 45,000 distinct CDR3 sequences, about a fifth of which are singletons. The sample was CD8+ T cells from cultured PBMCs, taken from culture after CMV antigen stimulation. The origin of the receptors is a human donor in good health (CMV status not recorded). Some clones in this sample may be carry-over from other donors' samples.

The chain links TRBV20-1 to TRBJ2-3, with D possibly TRBD2 on 7 matching bases. Germline V CDR1 and CDR2: DFQATT, SNEGSKA (reference sequence). The CDR3 loop spans 14 amino acids. Trimming removed 3 bases from V and 4 bases from J, with 14 bases in between. This CDR3 is CSARTGGRADTQYF. In nucleotides, the CDR3 is TGCAGTGCTAGGACGGGGGGCCGCGCAGATACGCAGTATTTT.

This chain uses TRBV6-5 with TRBJ2-7, with 8 bases fitting TRBD1. Trimming cost V 2 bases and J 2 bases; bases outside gene matches: 11. CDR1 is MNHEY, CDR2 SVGAGI, per germline. This CDR3 spans 17 amino acids. CDR3 protein: CASSYIGRGDRTYEQYF. CDR3 bases: TGTGCCAGCAGTTACATAGGTCGCGGGGACAGGACCTACGAGCAGTACTTC.

This clonotype has just a few counts. The CDR3 bases are TGTGCCAGCTCACCACCAACAGGGGCGGGGGAAAAACTGTTTTTT. Protein product: CASSPPTGAGEKLFF. The chain is built from TRBV18 and TRBJ1-4; 7 bases are shared with TRBD1. The germline V gene encodes CDR1 KGHSH and CDR2 LQKENI. J was trimmed by 8 bases and V by 0 bases; bases with no gene match: 6. The CDR3 loop spans 15 amino acids.

V and J are TRBV15 and TRBJ2-1, with 9 bases matching TRBD1. The CDR3 runs 15 residues. Germline CDR1 and CDR2: LNHNV and YYDKDF (reference sequence). Trimming took 4 bases from V and 5 from J; bases not matched to a gene: 6. CDR3 amino acids: CATSIPGQGDNEQFF. The CDR3 bases are TGTGCCACCAGCATACCGGGACAGGGTGACAATGAGCAGTTCTTC. Complete variable domain (other parts from reference TRBV15 and TRBJ2-1): DAMVIQNPRYQVTQFGKPVTLSCSQTLNHNVMYWYQQKSSQAPKLLFHYYDKDFNNEADTPDNFQSRRPNTSFCFLDIRSPGLGDTAMYLCATSIPGQGDNEQFFGPGTRLTVL.

The chain is built from TRBV20-1 and TRBJ2-5, with D perhaps matching TRBD1 (5 bases). Trimming removed 7 bases from V and 2 bases from J, with 20 bases in between. In germline, CDR1 is DFQATT, CDR2 SNEGSKA (reference sequence). The CDR3 runs to 15 residues. The CDR3 DNA is TGCAGTGTGGAAGGGGCTTTTGGCAAACAAGAGACCCAGTACTTC. Protein sequence: CSVEGAFGKQETQYF.

This clonotype appeared many times. The chain carries TRBV7-2 and TRBJ2-7, with D possibly called TRBD1 or TRBD2 (6 bases each). V lost 0 bases and J 3 bases, leaving 9 bases between the germline ends. This CDR3 comprises 14 residues. Per germline, CDR1 SGHTA and CDR2 FQGNSA. CDR3 sequence reads: CASSLARGGYEQYF. Here the CDR3 DNA reads TGTGCCAGCAGCTTAGCCAGGGGAGGCTACGAGCAGTACTTC.

This clonotype showed up many times. The rearrangement links TRBV27 to TRBJ2-3; no firm D call. V shed 2 bases and J shed 5 bases, with 5 bases lying between them. The CDR3 has 12 amino acids. The V gene's germline CDR1 is MNHEY and CDR2 SMNVEV (reference sequence). CDR3 bases: TGTGCCAGCAGTTTACCCGGAGATACGCAGTATTTT. It specifies CASSLPGDTQYF.

This clonotype was recorded a few times. The chain recombines TRBV27 with TRBJ2-1; TRBD2 agrees at 12 bases. V dropped 3 bases and J dropped 7; count of bases not matched to a gene: 4. There are 15 residues in the CDR3. CDR1 and CDR2 from the germline V gene are MNHEY and SMNVEV (reference sequence). CDR3 in DNA: TGTGCCAGCAGTTTGACTAGCGGGAGTGCGAATGAGCAGTTCTTC. It yields the protein CASSLTSGSANEQFF.

At least ten counts were recorded for this clonotype. The chain employs TRBV4-1 and TRBJ2-3; the match to TRBD2 covers 9 bases. The germline V gene encodes CDR1 MGHRA and CDR2 YSYEKL. Germline trimming cut 3 bases from V and 3 bases from J; bases unmatched to any gene: 4. CDR3 length equals 15 residues. The CDR3 DNA is TGCGCCAGCAGCCAGGATAGCGGGAGTACAGATACGCAGTATTTT. Its translation is CASSQDSGSTDTQYF.

This clonotype has ten or more counts. The chain carries TRBV27 and TRBJ2-7; 9 nucleotides line up with TRBD2. The junction had 5 bases not matched to a gene; V was cut back by 0 bases and J by 5 bases. CDR3 length equals 15 residues. Germline loops: CDR1 MNHEY, CDR2 SMNVEV (reference sequence). The DNA for the CDR3 is TGTGCCAGCAGTTTATCGACTAGCGGAGGGAACGAGCAGTACTTC. Its protein product is CASSLSTSGGNEQYF.

The chain is built from TRBV9 and TRBJ1-1; the D is unclear. The V end lost 0 bases, the J end lost 6 bases, and 9 bases lay between the germline ends. The CDR3 spans 13 residues. Germline values: CDR1 SGDLS, CDR2 YYNGEE. CDR3 residues: CASSVGYGSEAFF. DNA for the CDR3: TGTGCCAGCAGCGTAGGCTACGGCTCTGAAGCTTTCTTT.

This chain uses TRBV19 with TRBJ2-3; 10 bases agree with TRBD2. Losses at the gene ends were 8 bases for V and 5 bases for J; bases not matched to a gene: 10. Germline CDR1 and CDR2: LNHDA and SQIVND (reference sequence). The CDR3 sequence is 15 residues long. CDR3 protein: CASRERGGIGDTQYF. The CDR3 DNA follows: TGTGCCAGTCGAGAGCGGGGGGGAATTGGAGATACGCAGTATTTT.

This clonotype was recorded a few times. This rearrangement joins TRBV7-9 to TRBJ2-7; possibly TRBD2 for D (5 bases). Germline values: CDR1 SEHNR, CDR2 FQNEAQ (reference sequence). The ends were cut back, 5 bases at V and 6 bases at J, with 8 bases in the middle. CDR3 length equals 11 residues. CDR3 in amino acids: CASSPAGEQYF. In DNA form, the CDR3 reads TGTGCCAGCAGCCCCGCGGGCGAGCAGTACTTC.

J is TRBJ2-1 and V is TRBV7-9, with TRBD2 matching 11 bases. Germline CDR1 is SEHNR and CDR2 is FQNEAQ (reference sequence). This CDR3 is built from 13 residues. V lost 3 bases, J lost 9 bases, and 1 base stayed unmatched. The CDR3 DNA is TGTGCCAGCAGCTTTCTAGCGGGAGGTGAGCAGTTCTTC. This encodes CASSFLAGGEQFF.